In this sample, the clone carrying this T cell receptor (beta chain) turned up a few times. Germline V gene data show CDR1 as SGHTS and CDR2 as YDEGEE. V shed 1 base and J shed 4 bases, with 17 bases lying between them. CDR3 length: 16 residues. Molecular barcoding with unique molecular identifiers was used for the TCRbeta library. TCRdb analysed the PCR reads with MiXCR anew, one entry per CDR3 protein. The sample includes 400,000 to 500,000 distinct CDR3 sequences, under 13% of them seen just once. This entry is derived from a study of T-cell reconstitution after alpha-beta-depleted transplantation in children.

This receptor was taken from a human donor who donated a stem cell graft to a child with acute myeloid leukemia. The source material was PBMCs from the stem cell graft donor, sampled from the stem cell graft. The chain combines TRBV5-8 with TRBJ2-5; no firm D call. The CDR3 DNA follows: TGTGCCAGCAGCTTGATAGGGATGGGCAGTCTAGAGACCCAGTACTTC. Amino acid sequence: CASSLIGMGSLETQYF. The variable domain in full, with the rest retrieved from reference TRBV5-8 and TRBJ2-5, is EAGVTQSPTHLIKTRGQQATLRCSPISGHTSVYWYQQALGLGLQFLLWYDEGEERNRGNFPPRFSGRQFPNYSSELNVNALELEDSALYLCASSLIGMGSLETQYFGPGTRLLVL.